These 26 T cell receptor beta chains were sequenced from one sample in a study of blood T cell repertoires in COVID-19. This table comes from immunoSEQ multiplex PCR, and its TCRdb copy is limited to in-frame clones, with some not included. Counted here are approximately 93,000 clones, 74% occurring once; the ten biggest clones make up approximately 4.1%. The sequenced sample consisted of peripheral blood. These receptors came from a man aged 65-85 years with COVID-19, enrolled during active disease.

The V gene is TRBV7-3, the J gene TRBJ2-3, with D maybe TRBD1 (5 bases). The CDR3 runs 14 residues. V was clipped by 0 bases and J by 2 bases, with 6 bases between them. Germline values: CDR1 SGHTA, CDR2 FQGTGA. Here the CDR3 DNA reads TGTGCCAGCAGCTTAACGGGGCTCACAGATACGCAGTATTTT. Protein product: CASSLTGLTDTQYF. Together with reference TRBV7-3 and TRBJ2-3, the CDR3 gives the full variable domain: GAGVSQTPSNKVTEKGKYVELRCDPISGHTALYWYRQSLGQGPEFLIYFQGTGAADDSGLPNDRFFAVRPEGSVSTLKIQRTERGDSAVYLCASSLTGLTDTQYFGPGTRLTVL.

The V call is TRBV28, the J call TRBJ2-7; 7 bases fit TRBD1. V trimming: 4 bases; J trimming: 2 bases; junction bases outside the gene matches: 8. This CDR3 spans 15 amino acids. Germline lookup yields CDR1 MDHEN and CDR2 SYDVKM. The CDR3: CASSSAGGPTYEQYF. The CDR3 DNA sequence: TGTGCCAGCAGTTCCGCAGGGGGTCCCACCTACGAGCAGTACTTC.

This sequence joins TRBV5-5 and TRBJ2-1, with 12 bases matching TRBD2. There are 16 residues in the CDR3. The trim removed 2 bases at V and 4 bases at J, leaving 4 bases unmatched. From germline, CDR1 is SGHKS and CDR2 YYEKEE (reference sequence). The CDR3 is CASSLTSGRTYNEQFF. The CDR3 region has the DNA TGTGCCAGCAGCTTAACTAGCGGGAGGACATACAATGAGCAGTTCTTC.

The rearrangement uses TRBV5-1 and TRBJ1-4; 10 nucleotides match TRBD1. There are 16 residues in the CDR3. CDR1 is SGHRS and CDR2 is YFSETQ in the germline V gene. The trim removed 5 bases at V and 0 bases at J, leaving 4 bases unmatched. CDR3 protein: CASREGQGTTNEKLFF. CDR3 nucleotides: TGCGCCAGCAGGGAGGGACAGGGGACAACTAATGAAAAACTGTTTTTT.

This clone came up a few times. The V gene is TRBV5-1, the J gene TRBJ2-1; a possible D gene is TRBD2 (6 bases). CDR3 length: 15 residues. Germline V gene lookup returns CDR1 SGHRS and CDR2 YFSETQ. Trimming removed 3 bases at V and 0 bases at J, with 10 bases between. The CDR3 loop is CASSSGSGSYNEQFF. DNA of the CDR3: TGCGCCAGCAGCTCCGGGAGCGGCTCCTACAATGAGCAGTTCTTC.

This clone was found a few times. This chain uses TRBV30 with TRBJ1-5; 8 bases fit TRBD1. Trimming took 5 bases from V and 7 from J; bases not matched to a gene: 7. This CDR3 contains 13 residues. Germline V CDR1 and CDR2: GTSNPN, SVGIG (reference sequence). In DNA form, the CDR3 reads TGTGCCTGGTCAGGGGGCGCGTGGCAGCCCCAGCATTTT. This translates into CAWSGGAWQPQHF.

The chain couples TRBV6-5 to TRBJ1-6; TRBD1 is a possible D gene (5 bases). The germline V and J ends were trimmed by 3 bases and 7 bases, with 10 bases remaining between them. The V gene's germline CDR1 is MNHEY and CDR2 SVGAGI. This CDR3 is built from 14 residues. The CDR3 here is CASSYGGKNSPLHF. The DNA for the CDR3 is TGTGCCAGCAGTTATGGGGGGAAGAATTCACCCCTCCACTTT.

This clone has a handful of counts. The CDR3 spells CASSRTSYNEQFF. The CDR3 DNA follows: TGTGCCAGCAGTCGCACTAGTTACAATGAGCAGTTCTTC. The genes are TRBV6-5 and TRBJ2-1, with D perhaps TRBD2 (5 bases). The CDR3 contains 13 residues. In germline, CDR1 is MNHEY, CDR2 SVGAGI. V lost 5 bases and J 4 bases, leaving 9 bases between the germline ends.

This clone was seen a few times. V is TRBV7-9 and J is TRBJ1-5; a weak D match, TRBD1 (5 bases). This CDR3 is built from 13 residues. Between the trimmed V and J ends, which lost 5 bases and 9 bases, there was a span of 14 bases. Germline-derived CDR1 and CDR2 are SEHNR and FQNEAQ (reference sequence). The CDR3 loop reads CASSPETALPQHF. CDR3 nucleotides: TGTGCCAGCAGCCCAGAGACAGCTTTGCCCCAGCATTTT.

The chain's CDR3 is CASSLAGPQRTYEQYF. In nucleotides, the CDR3 is TGTGCCAGCAGCTTGGCCGGGCCACAGCGGACCTACGAGCAGTACTTC. This chain links TRBV7-6 with TRBJ2-7; D is perhaps TRBD2 (5 bases). The CDR3 has 16 residues. Trimming took off 3 bases at V and 2 bases at J, with 17 bases between the two ends. Germline loops: CDR1 SGHVS, CDR2 FNYEAQ.

The J gene is TRBJ1-2, the V gene TRBV25-1, with D perhaps matching TRBD1 (6 bases). The V gene's germline CDR1 is MGHDK and CDR2 SYGVNS. The CDR3 consists of 14 residues. Trimming stripped 4 bases from V and 4 bases from J, with 13 bases between. The CDR3 sequence: CASSARGQVYGYTF. CDR3 in DNA: TGTGCCAGCAGTGCCCGGGGACAAGTCTATGGCTACACCTTC.

The rearrangement uses TRBV29-1 and TRBJ2-3, with 7 bases fitting TRBD1. V shed 4 bases, J shed 9 bases, and the junction held 10 bases outside the gene matches. There are 13 residues in the CDR3. From germline, CDR1 is SQVTM and CDR2 ANQGSEA. The CDR3 nucleotides are TGCAGCGTTGGGTTCAGGGGGACCCCCACGCAGTATTTT. This codes for CSVGFRGTPTQYF.

V usage is TRBV5-1 and J usage is TRBJ2-5; the match to TRBD2 covers 13 bases. Per the germline V gene, CDR1 is SGHRS and CDR2 is YFSETQ. J was trimmed by 5 bases and V by 4 bases; bases with no gene match: 8. The CDR3 consists of 16 residues. The CDR3 DNA reads as TGCGCCAGCAGCCCTCGGACTAGCGGGAGTGGGGAGACCCAGTACTTC. Amino acids: CASSPRTSGSGETQYF.

This sequence joins TRBV10-1 and TRBJ1-1; 8 positions match TRBD1. The CDR3 spans 18 residues. J gave up 5 bases and V 5 bases, and 19 bases lay outside the gene matches. CDR1 WNHNN and CDR2 SYGVQD come from the germline V gene (reference sequence). CDR3 bases: TGCGCCAGCAGTACGGACTCCCGGGACAGGTTCTGCAGAACTGAAGCTTTCTTT. This gives the protein CASSTDSRDRFCRTEAFF.

The V gene is TRBV15, the J gene TRBJ1-4; unclear D gene. Looked up from germline, CDR1 is LNHNV and CDR2 is YYDKDF (reference sequence). The CDR3 is made up of 15 amino acids. The V end lost 0 bases, the J end lost 8 bases, and 13 bases lay between the germline ends. The chain's CDR3 is CATSREQVVGEKLFF. The CDR3, as DNA: TGTGCCACCAGCAGAGAACAAGTGGTCGGGGAAAAACTGTTTTTT.

This clone showed up just once. The chain has TRBV28 and TRBJ2-1, with 13 bases matching TRBD2. The CDR3 length is 19 residues. The V segment lost 1 base and the J segment 8 bases; nucleotides outside the gene matches: 14. Per the germline V gene, CDR1 is MDHEN and CDR2 is SYDVKM. CDR3 residues: CASSLSGLAGDLPNDEQFF. Written as DNA, the CDR3 is TGTGCCAGCAGTTTATCTGGACTAGCGGGAGACCTCCCCAACGATGAGCAGTTCTTC.

This clone was seen once. The V gene is TRBV11-2, the J gene TRBJ1-6; D might be TRBD1 (6 bases). The CDR3 consists of 14 residues. Germline V gives CDR1 SGHAT, CDR2 FQNNGV. V dropped 2 bases and J dropped 7 bases, with 9 bases sitting between them. The CDR3 DNA reads TGTGCCAGCAGCTTACTCAGGGGCAATTCACCCCTCCACTTT. Protein product: CASSLLRGNSPLHF.

This chain links TRBV4-3 with TRBJ1-2; D might be TRBD1 (6 bases). Germline CDR1 is LGHNA and CDR2 is YSLEER. V was cut by 0 bases and J by 2 bases, with 13 bases left in between. The CDR3 is 16 residues long. CDR3 nucleotide sequence: TGCGCCAGCAGCCAAGATCACAGGGTTTCGAACTATGGCTACACCTTC. It yields the protein CASSQDHRVSNYGYTF.

The V gene is TRBV5-1, the J gene TRBJ2-1; D call uncertain. Germline CDR1 and CDR2: SGHRS and YFSETQ. Trimming left V 4 bases short and J 4 bases short, with 15 bases between. CDR3 length: 15 residues. CDR3 coding DNA: TGCGCCAGCAGCCAGAGCGACGGGTCTTACAATGAGCAGTTCTTC. Encoded protein: CASSQSDGSYNEQFF.

The V and J genes are TRBV7-9 and TRBJ1-1; 10 bases match TRBD1. Trimming cost V 5 bases and J 8 bases; bases outside gene matches: 2. The germline V gene encodes CDR1 SEHNR and CDR2 FQNEAQ (reference sequence). The CDR3 runs 12 residues. The DNA for the CDR3 is TGTGCCAGCAGCCGACAGGGGGCAGAAGCTTTCTTT. Translating gives CASSRQGAEAFF.

J is TRBJ2-7 and V is TRBV27, with 14 positions matching TRBD2. The CDR3 length is 16 residues. The germline gives CDR1 MNHEY, CDR2 SMNVEV (reference sequence). The junction had 10 bases not matched to a gene; V was cut back by 6 bases and J by 6 bases. CDR3 sequence (DNA): TGTGCCAGCAGCGGACTAGCGGGAGGCTCGGCTGGCGAGCAGTACTTC. Protein sequence: CASSGLAGGSAGEQYF.

The CDR3 DNA follows: TGTGCCAGCAGCTTAGGACAGTTAATGAACACTGAAGCTTTCTTT. It translates to CASSLGQLMNTEAFF. The chain uses TRBV7-2 and TRBJ1-1; D is perhaps TRBD1 (5 bases). Germline V gene data show CDR1 as SGHTA and CDR2 as FQGNSA. Trimming removed 1 base from V and 0 bases from J, with 9 bases in between. This CDR3 is 15 amino acids long.

The chain links TRBV28 to TRBJ1-2; D may be TRBD1 (5 bases). The CDR3 runs 15 residues. With 7 bases removed from V and 4 bases from J, the gap between germline ends came to 19 bases. CDR1 and CDR2 from the germline V gene are MDHEN and SYDVKM. The CDR3 nucleotides are TGTGCCAGCAACAGTTATGATCAGGGCGTCTATGGCTACACCTTC. This codes for CASNSYDQGVYGYTF.

The rearrangement links TRBV6-5 to TRBJ1-3, with 7 bases matching TRBD1. After removal of 5 bases from V and 4 bases from J, the junction contained 5 bases not matched to a gene. This CDR3 is 14 amino acids long. The germline V gene has CDR1 MNHEY and CDR2 SVGAGI. The CDR3 bases are TGTGCCAGCAGTACCCACAGGGGAGGAAACACCATATATTTT. Translation: CASSTHRGGNTIYF.

This clone was found once. V usage is TRBV5-1 and J usage is TRBJ2-3, with TRBD2 matching over 12 bases. Trimming removed 7 bases from V and 4 bases from J; junction bases left unmatched: 4. This CDR3 spans 14 amino acids. Per germline, CDR1 SGHRS and CDR2 YFSETQ. CDR3 sequence: CASGPSGRADTQYF. As DNA, the CDR3 is TGCGCCAGCGGGCCTAGCGGGAGGGCAGATACGCAGTATTTT.

The chain combines TRBV5-5 with TRBJ2-1, with 9 bases fitting TRBD1. Germline V gives CDR1 SGHKS, CDR2 YYEKEE (reference sequence). CDR3 length: 15 residues. J lost 5 bases, V lost 7 bases, and 10 bases had no gene match. CDR3 in amino acids: CASGPGTGSHNEQFF. The CDR3 DNA reads as TGTGCCAGCGGGCCCGGGACAGGGTCCCACAATGAGCAGTTCTTC. Full variable domain (remainder filled in from reference TRBV5-5 and TRBJ2-1): DAGVTQSPTHLIKTRGQQVTLRCSPISGHKSVSWYQQVLGQGPQFIFQYYEKEERGRGNFPDRFSARQFPNYSSELNVNALLLGDSALYLCASGPGTGSHNEQFFGPGTRLTVL.